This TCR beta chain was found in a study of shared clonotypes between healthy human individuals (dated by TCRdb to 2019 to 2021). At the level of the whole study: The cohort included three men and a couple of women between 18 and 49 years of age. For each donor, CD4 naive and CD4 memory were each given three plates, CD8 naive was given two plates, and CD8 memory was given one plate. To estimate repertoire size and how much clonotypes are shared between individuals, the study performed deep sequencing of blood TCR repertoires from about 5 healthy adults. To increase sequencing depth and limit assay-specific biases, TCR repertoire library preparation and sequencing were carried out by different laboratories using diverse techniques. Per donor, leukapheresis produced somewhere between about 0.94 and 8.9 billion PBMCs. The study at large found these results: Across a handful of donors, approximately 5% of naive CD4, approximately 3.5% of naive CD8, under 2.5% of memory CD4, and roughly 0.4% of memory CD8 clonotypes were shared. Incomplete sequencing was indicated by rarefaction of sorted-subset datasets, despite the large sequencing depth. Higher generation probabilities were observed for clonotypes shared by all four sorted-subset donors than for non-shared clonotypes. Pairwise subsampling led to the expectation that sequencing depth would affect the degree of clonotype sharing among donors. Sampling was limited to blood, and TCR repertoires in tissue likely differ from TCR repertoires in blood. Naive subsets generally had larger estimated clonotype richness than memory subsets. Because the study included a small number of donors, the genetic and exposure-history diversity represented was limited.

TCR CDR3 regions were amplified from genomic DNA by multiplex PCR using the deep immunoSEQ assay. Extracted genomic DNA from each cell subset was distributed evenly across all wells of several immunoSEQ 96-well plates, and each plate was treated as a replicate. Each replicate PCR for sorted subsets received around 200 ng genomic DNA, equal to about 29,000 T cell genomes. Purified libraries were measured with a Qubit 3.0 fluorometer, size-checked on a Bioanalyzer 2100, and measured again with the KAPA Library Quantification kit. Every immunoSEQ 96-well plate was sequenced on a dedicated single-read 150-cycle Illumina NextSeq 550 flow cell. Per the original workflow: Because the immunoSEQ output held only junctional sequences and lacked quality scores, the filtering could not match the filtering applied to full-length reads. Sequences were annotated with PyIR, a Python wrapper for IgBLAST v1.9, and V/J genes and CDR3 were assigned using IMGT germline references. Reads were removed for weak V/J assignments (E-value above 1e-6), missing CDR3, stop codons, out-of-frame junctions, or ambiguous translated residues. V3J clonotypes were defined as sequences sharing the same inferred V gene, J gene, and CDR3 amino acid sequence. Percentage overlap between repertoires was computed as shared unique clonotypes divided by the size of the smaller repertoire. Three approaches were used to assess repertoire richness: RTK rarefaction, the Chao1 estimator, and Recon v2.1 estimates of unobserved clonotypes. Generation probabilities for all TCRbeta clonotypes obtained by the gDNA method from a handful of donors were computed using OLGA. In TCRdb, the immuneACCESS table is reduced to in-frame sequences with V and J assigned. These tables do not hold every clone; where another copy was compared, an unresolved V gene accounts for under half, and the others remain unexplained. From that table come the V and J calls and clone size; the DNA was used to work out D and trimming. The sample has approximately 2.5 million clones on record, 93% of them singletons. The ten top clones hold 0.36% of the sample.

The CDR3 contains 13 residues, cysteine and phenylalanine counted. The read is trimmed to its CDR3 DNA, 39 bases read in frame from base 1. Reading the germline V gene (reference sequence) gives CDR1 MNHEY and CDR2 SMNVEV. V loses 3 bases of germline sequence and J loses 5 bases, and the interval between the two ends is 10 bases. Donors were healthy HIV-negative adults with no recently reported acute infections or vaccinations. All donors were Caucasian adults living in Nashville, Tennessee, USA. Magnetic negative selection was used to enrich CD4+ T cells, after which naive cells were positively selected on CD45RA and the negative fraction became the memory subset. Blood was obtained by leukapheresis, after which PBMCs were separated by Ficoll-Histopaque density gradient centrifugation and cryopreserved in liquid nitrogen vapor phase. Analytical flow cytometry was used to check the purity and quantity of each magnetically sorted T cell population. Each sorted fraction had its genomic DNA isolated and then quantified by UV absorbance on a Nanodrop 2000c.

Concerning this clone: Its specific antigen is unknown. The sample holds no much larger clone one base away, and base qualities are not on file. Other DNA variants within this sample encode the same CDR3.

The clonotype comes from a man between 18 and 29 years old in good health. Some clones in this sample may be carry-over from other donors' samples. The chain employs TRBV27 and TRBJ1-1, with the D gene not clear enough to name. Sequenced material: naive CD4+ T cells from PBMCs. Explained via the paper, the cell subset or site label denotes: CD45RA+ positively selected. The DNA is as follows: TGTGCCAGCAGTTTGGGCAGAGAAACTGAAGCTTTCTTT. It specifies CASSLGRETEAFF.